This TCR beta chain is from a study of memory CD4+ T cells and cytomegalovirus serostatus. Overall study results and limits: About 40% of the roughly 160 known CMV-associated TCRbeta sequences appeared in CD4+ memory. The CMV-associated TCR signature appears largely within the CD4+ memory repertoire.

Single viable CD3+CD4+CD8-CD45RO+ cells were sorted as the memory CD4+ T cells. On this clone: Its antigen is currently unknown.

This CDR3 spans 14 amino acids. Germline CDR1 MNHEY, CDR2 SVGAGI. V gave up 0 bases and J gave up 3 bases, with 9 bases separating them. Data came from immunoSEQ multiplex PCR; TCRdb stores just in-frame clones and leaves some out. The sample gives just under 60,000 clones, 80% to 90% of which show up once; roughly 1% is in the top ten. The TCR originated in an adult in good health and CMV-seronegative. The chain joins TRBV6-5 to TRBJ2-7; D is undetermined. Sequenced: memory CD4+ T cells from blood. CDR3 nucleotide sequence: TGTGCCAGCAGTTACTCTCGGGCCTACTACGAGCAGTACTTC. It specifies CASSYSRAYYEQYF.